Following are 17 T cell receptor beta chains from one sample sequenced in a study. The sorted Tregs were CD4+CD25+CD127-/low cells. TRBV12-4/TRBJ1-2 clonotypes were amplified with adaptor-ligated barcode primers. TCRdb used MiXCR to reprocess the multiplex PCR reads, holding one entry per CDR3 protein. This sample has a few thousand distinct CDR3 sequences; 15% to 20% occur once, and the top ten carry roughly 26%. The sample consisted of Tregs sorted from blood. These receptors all come from a female donor with breast cancer.

This clonotype is medium-sized (0.01 to 0.1%) by share. The CDR3 nucleotides read TGTGCTAGTGGTTTTCGGTTTACGGCCTATGGCTACACCTTC. This encodes CASGFRFTAYGYTF. This chain uses TRBV12-5 with TRBJ1-2; D is unclear. The CDR3 totals 14 residues. With 3 bases removed from V and 4 bases from J, the gap between germline ends came to 12 bases. Germline V gene data show CDR1 as LGHNT and CDR2 as FRNRAP.

This clonotype counts as medium-sized (0.01 to 0.1%). The V and J genes are TRBV12-3 or TRBV12-4 and TRBJ1-2, with D unresolved. The CDR3 is 12 amino acids. The V gene lost 3 bases and the J gene lost 7 bases, with 9 bases spanning the gap. The CDR3 DNA reads as TGTGCCAGCAGTTTGGGTCGGCTTGGCTACACCTTC. Translation gives CASSLGRLGYTF.

Within the sample, this clonotype is medium-sized. The CDR3 sequence is CASTQILTNYGYTF. As DNA, the CDR3 is TGTGCCAGCACCCAAATACTTACCAACTATGGCTACACCTTC. The V call is TRBV12-3 or TRBV12-4, the J call TRBJ1-2; no clear D gene. Trimming took off 7 bases at V and 2 bases at J, with 14 bases between the two ends. The CDR3 consists of 14 residues.

This clonotype counts as medium-sized. The chain has TRBV12-3 or TRBV12-4 and TRBJ1-2; weak D call: TRBD1 (5 bases). The V and J ends lost 6 bases and 4 bases respectively, with 12 bases between them. The CDR3 spans 13 residues. Written as DNA, the CDR3 is TGTGCCAGCAGCCACGGGACGGCCTATGGCTACACCTTC. Protein sequence: CASSHGTAYGYTF.

This clonotype is deemed medium-sized. The gene calls are TRBV12-3 or TRBV12-4 and TRBJ1-2; D ambiguous. V was shortened by 4 bases and J by 4 bases, with 13 bases between the two germline ends. This CDR3 spans 14 amino acids. CDR3 DNA sequence: TGTGCCAGCAGTTCCGGGTTCCAAACCTATGGCTACACCTTC. Translated: CASSSGFQTYGYTF.

The sample holds many counts of this clonotype. This could be a read error, since a much larger clone is one nucleotide away. The gene calls are TRBV12-3 or TRBV12-4 and TRBJ1-2; D unresolved. The CDR3 sequence is 12 residues long. Between the trimmed V and J ends, which lost 8 bases and 6 bases, there was a span of 13 bases. The CDR3 DNA sequence: TGTGCCAGCGGTCTCGACTTAGATGGCTACACCTTC. This translates into CASGLDLDGYTF.

This clonotype was picked up a small number of times. A read error may account for a junction end that differs from germline. V is TRBV12-3 or TRBV12-4 and J is TRBJ1-2; D is unresolved. The CDR3 runs to 13 residues. CDR3 in amino acids: CASSPEHNYATPF. CDR3 bases: TGTGCCAGCAGTCCGGAGCATAACTATGCTACACCGTTC.

In its sample, this clonotype ranks as medium-sized. This chain connects TRBV12-3 or TRBV12-4 to TRBJ1-2, with TRBD1 matching 8 bases. This CDR3 has 14 amino acids. The V segment lost 6 bases and the J segment 4 bases; nucleotides outside the gene matches: 7. CDR3 sequence reads: CASSQDRVSYGYTF. The CDR3, as DNA: TGTGCCAGCAGCCAGGACAGGGTGTCCTATGGCTACACCTTC.

This clonotype has only a few counts. A much larger clone differs from this one at a single base, so this may be a read error. The CDR3 ends on some other residue instead of the conserved phenylalanine or tryptophan, so this is likely a read error. The gene calls are TRBV12-3 or TRBV12-4 and TRBJ1-2; D unresolved. V was trimmed by 7 bases and J by 1 base, leaving 10 bases between them. This CDR3 spans 13 amino acids. CDR3 DNA: TGTGCCAGCACGGACGGCTATAACTATGGCTACACCCTC. This codes for CASTDGYNYGYTL.

Sample share makes this clonotype medium-sized. The rearrangement joins TRBV12-3 or TRBV12-4 to TRBJ1-2, with 7 bases that match TRBD1. The CDR3 consists of 14 residues. V lost 6 bases to trimming and J lost 2 bases; unmatched junction nucleotides: 6. CDR3 bases: TGTGCCAGCAGAAGACAGGGAGAGAACTATGGCTACACCTTC. Amino acids: CASRRQGENYGYTF.

In regard to this clonotype: At one of its ends the junction is not consistent with the germline gene, which may arise from a read error. The rearrangement joins TRBV12-3 or TRBV12-4 to TRBJ1-2; possibly TRBD1 for D (5 bases). The CDR3 covers 16 residues. Written as DNA, the CDR3 is TGTGCCAGCAGTCCCGCCCAGGGATGGTCTAGCTATGGCTACATCTTC. Its translation: CASSPAQGWSSYGYIF.

Note on this clonotype: The junction does not match germline at one end; this may be a read error. The V call is TRBV12-3 or TRBV12-4, the J call TRBJ1-2, with D maybe TRBD1 (6 bases). CDR3 length: 13 amino acids. CDR3 in DNA: TGTGGCAGCAGCCATTCAGGGGTCTCTGGCCACACCTTC. Its protein is CGSSHSGVSGHTF.

This clonotype is judged medium-sized (0.01 to 0.1%). The rearrangement links TRBV12-3 or TRBV12-4 to TRBJ1-2; unclear D gene. The CDR3 runs to 11 residues. Trimming took off 8 bases at V and 5 bases at J, with 9 bases between the two ends. CDR3 sequence: CASGQNYGYTF. The CDR3 DNA reads as TGTGCCAGCGGGCAGAATTATGGCTACACCTTC.

This clonotype is medium-sized. The V call is TRBV12-3 or TRBV12-4, the J call TRBJ1-2; no clear D. The CDR3 contains 13 residues. V was cut by 7 bases and J by 3 bases, with 12 bases left in between. Here the CDR3 reads CASTDDLYYGYTF. The DNA of the CDR3 is TGTGCCAGCACCGATGATCTTTACTATGGCTACACCTTC.

By sample fraction, this clonotype is medium-sized (0.01 to 0.1%). The V call is TRBV12-3 or TRBV12-4, the J call TRBJ1-2; possibly TRBD1 for D (6 bases). V was trimmed by 5 bases and J by 4 bases, leaving 8 bases between them. The CDR3 covers 12 residues. The DNA for the CDR3 is TGTGCCAGCAGTCCACAGGGCTATGGCTACACCTTC. It specifies CASSPQGYGYTF.

Only one count was recorded for this clonotype. A read error is likely, as this CDR3 ends without the conserved phenylalanine or tryptophan. The rearrangement links TRBV12-3 or TRBV12-4 to TRBJ1-2; D possibly corresponds to TRBD1 (6 bases). This CDR3 contains 16 residues. V lost 5 bases to trimming and J lost 5 bases, with 21 bases between them. Here the CDR3 reads CASSNLGPGDRYGYTS. The DNA for the CDR3 is TGTGCCAGCAGTAACCTGGGCCCAGGGGATAGGTATGGCTACACCTCC.

This clonotype is medium-sized by share. The chain combines TRBV12-3 or TRBV12-4 with TRBJ1-2, with D tentatively TRBD1 (6 bases). Trimming stripped 3 bases from V and 6 bases from J, with 11 bases between. This CDR3 is 13 amino acids long. Written as DNA, the CDR3 is TGTGCCAGCAGTTTGAACAGGGTGGATGGCTACACCTTC. This codes for CASSLNRVDGYTF.